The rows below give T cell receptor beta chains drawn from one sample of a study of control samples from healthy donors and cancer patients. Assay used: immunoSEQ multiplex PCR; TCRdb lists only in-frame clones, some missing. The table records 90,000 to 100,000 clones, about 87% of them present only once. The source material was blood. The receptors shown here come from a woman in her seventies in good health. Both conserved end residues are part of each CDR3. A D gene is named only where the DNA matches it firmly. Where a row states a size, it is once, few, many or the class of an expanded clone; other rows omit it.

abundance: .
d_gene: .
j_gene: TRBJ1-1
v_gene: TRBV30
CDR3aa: CAWSVRGLSEAFF
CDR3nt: TGTGCCTGGAGTGTACGGGGCCTTTCTGAAGCTTTCTTT

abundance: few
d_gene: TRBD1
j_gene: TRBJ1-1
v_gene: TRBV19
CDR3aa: CASSWPGQGHTEAFF
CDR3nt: TGTGCCAGTAGTTGGCCGGGACAGGGGCACACTGAAGCTTTCTTT

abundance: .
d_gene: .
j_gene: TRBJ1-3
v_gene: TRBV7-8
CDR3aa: CASSPPVSLSSGNTIYF
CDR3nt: TGTGCCAGCAGCCCCCCCGTTAGCTTGAGCTCTGGAAACACCATATATTTT

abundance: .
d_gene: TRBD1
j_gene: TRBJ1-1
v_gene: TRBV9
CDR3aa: CASSKPGQGDTEAFF
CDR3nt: TGTGCCAGCAGTAAACCGGGACAGGGTGACACTGAAGCTTTCTTT

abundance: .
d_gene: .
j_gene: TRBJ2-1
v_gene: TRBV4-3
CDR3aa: CASSQERLPGANEQFF
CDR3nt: TGCGCCAGCAGCCAAGAGAGGCTGCCTGGGGCCAATGAGCAGTTCTTC

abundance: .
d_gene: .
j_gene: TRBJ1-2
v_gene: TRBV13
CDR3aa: CASSLDNHYGYTF
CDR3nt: TGTGCCAGCAGCCTAGACAATCACTATGGCTACACCTTC

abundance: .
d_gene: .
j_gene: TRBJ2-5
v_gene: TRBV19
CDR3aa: CASSIGGPRGETQYF
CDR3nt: TGTGCCAGTAGTATAGGGGGCCCCAGGGGAGAGACCCAGTACTTC

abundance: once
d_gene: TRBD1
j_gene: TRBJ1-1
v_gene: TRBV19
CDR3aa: CASSTQPRTGEGAFF
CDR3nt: TGTGCCAGTAGTACCCAGCCCCGGACAGGGGAGGGAGCTTTCTTT

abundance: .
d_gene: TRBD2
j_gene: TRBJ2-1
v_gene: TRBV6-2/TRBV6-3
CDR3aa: CASSYTIGTSGRDEQFF
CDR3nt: TGTGCCAGCAGTTACACCATTGGGACTAGCGGGAGGGATGAGCAGTTCTTC

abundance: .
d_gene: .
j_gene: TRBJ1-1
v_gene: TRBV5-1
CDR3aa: CASSLDNTEAFF
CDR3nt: TGCGCCAGCAGCCTGGACAACACTGAAGCTTTCTTT

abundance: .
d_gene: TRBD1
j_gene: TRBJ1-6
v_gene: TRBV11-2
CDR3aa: CASSSTGLNSPLHF
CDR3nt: TGTGCCAGCAGCTCGACAGGGCTTAATTCACCCCTCCACTTT

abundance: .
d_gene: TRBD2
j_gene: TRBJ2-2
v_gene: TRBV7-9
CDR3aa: CASSLAGGGFTGELFF
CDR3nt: TGTGCCAGCAGCTTAGCTGGCGGGGGGTTTACCGGGGAGCTGTTTTTT

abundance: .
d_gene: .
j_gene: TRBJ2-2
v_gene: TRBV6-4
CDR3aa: CASRRGVNTGELFF
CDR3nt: TGTGCCAGCAGGCGCGGGGTGAACACCGGGGAGCTGTTTTTT

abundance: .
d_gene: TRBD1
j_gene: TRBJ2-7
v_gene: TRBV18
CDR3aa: CASSAGTAVFYEQYF
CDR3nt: TGTGCCAGCTCAGCCGGGACAGCGGTCTTCTACGAGCAGTACTTC

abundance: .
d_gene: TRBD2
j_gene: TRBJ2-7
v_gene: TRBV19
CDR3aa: CASSTSGGAYEQYF
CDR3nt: TGTGCCAGTAGTACTAGCGGGGGAGCCTACGAGCAGTACTTC

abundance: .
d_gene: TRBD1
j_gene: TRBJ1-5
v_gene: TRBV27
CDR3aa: CASSSTGGSIQPQHF
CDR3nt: TGTGCCAGCAGTTCCACAGGGGGTTCGATTCAGCCCCAGCATTTT

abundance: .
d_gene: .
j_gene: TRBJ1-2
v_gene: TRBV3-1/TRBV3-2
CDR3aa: CASSQGQAPRMDGYTF
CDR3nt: TGTGCCAGCAGCCAAGGCCAGGCGCCTAGGATGGATGGCTACACCTTC

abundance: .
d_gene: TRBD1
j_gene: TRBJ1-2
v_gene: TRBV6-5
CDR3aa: CASTTGALYGYTF
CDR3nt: TGTGCCAGCACCACAGGGGCTCTCTATGGCTACACCTTC

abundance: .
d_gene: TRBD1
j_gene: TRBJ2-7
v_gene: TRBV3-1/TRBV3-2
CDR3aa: CASSLQSGQGPYEQYF
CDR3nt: TGTGCCAGCAGCCTGCAATCGGGACAGGGCCCGTACGAGCAGTACTTC

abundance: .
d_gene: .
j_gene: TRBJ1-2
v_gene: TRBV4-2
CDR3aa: CASSHGTGLSGYTF
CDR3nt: TGTGCCAGCAGCCACGGGACCGGGCTTTCAGGCTACACCTTC

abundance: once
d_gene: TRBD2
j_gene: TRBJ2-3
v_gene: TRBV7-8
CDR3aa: CASSLVAGVVDTQYF
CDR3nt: TGTGCCAGCAGCTTAGTCGCGGGAGTAGTAGATACGCAGTATTTT

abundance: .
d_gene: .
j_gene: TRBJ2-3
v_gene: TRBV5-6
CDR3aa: CASSSGVGAGRARNTQYF
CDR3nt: TGTGCCAGCAGCTCTGGGGTCGGGGCGGGCCGGGCGAGAAATACGCAGTATTTT

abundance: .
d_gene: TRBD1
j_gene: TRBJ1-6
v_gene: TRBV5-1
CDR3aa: CASSLATGRGDNSPLHF
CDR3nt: TGCGCCAGCAGCTTGGCAACCGGCAGGGGGGACAATTCACCCCTCCACTTT

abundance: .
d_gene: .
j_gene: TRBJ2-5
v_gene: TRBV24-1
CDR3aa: CATSDPMEIQETQYF
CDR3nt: TGTGCCACCAGTGATCCCATGGAAATCCAAGAGACCCAGTACTTC

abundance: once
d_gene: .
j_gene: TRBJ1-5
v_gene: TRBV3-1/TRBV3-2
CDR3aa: CASSQGHQPQHF
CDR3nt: TGTGCCAGCAGCCAGGGACACCAGCCCCAGCATTTT

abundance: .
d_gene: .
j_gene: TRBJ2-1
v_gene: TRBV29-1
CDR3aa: CSVERDSGPSSFF
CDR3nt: TGCAGCGTTGAAAGGGATTCAGGGCCGTCATCGTTCTTC

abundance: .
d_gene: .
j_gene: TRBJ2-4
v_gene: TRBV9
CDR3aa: CASSPTTKNIQYF
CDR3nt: TGTGCCAGCAGCCCGACGACGAAAAACATTCAGTACTTC

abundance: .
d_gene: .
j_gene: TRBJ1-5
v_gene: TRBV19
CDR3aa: CASSIVLGGMNQPQHF
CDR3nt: TGTGCCAGTAGTATAGTGCTGGGGGGGATGAATCAGCCCCAGCATTTT

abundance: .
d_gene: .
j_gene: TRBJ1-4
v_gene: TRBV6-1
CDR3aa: CASNAANEKLFF
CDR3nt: TGTGCCAGCAATGCAGCTAATGAAAAACTGTTTTTT

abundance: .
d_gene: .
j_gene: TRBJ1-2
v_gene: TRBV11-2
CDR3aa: CASSPRQDPYGYTF
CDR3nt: TGTGCCAGCAGCCCTAGACAGGACCCCTATGGCTACACCTTC

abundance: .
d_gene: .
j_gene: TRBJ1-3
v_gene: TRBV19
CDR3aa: CASSIGPGALSGNTIYF
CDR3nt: TGTGCCAGTAGTATAGGCCCGGGGGCGCTCTCTGGAAACACCATATATTTT

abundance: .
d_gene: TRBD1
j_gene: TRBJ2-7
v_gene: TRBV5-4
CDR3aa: CASSNRDSRYEQYF
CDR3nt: TGTGCCAGCAGCAACCGGGACAGCCGCTACGAGCAGTACTTC

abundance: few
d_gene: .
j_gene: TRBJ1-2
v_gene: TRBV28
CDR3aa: CASSSSWGRDGYTF
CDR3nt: TGTGCCAGCAGTAGTTCGTGGGGCAGAGATGGCTACACCTTC

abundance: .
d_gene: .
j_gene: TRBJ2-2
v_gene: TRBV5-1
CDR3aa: CASSLRQKPTGELFF
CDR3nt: TGCGCCAGCAGCTTGCGCCAGAAACCCACCGGGGAGCTGTTTTTT

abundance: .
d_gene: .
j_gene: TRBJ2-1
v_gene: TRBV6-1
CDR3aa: CASSEAQSGPYNEQFF
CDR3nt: TGTGCCAGCAGTGAAGCGCAGAGCGGGCCTTACAATGAGCAGTTCTTC

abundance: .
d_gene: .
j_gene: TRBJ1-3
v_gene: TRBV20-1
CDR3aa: CSASPGGGNTIYF
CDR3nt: TGCAGTGCGAGTCCCGGGGGAGGAAACACCATATATTTT